The clone carrying this TCR beta chain was detected many times. From 2 million PBMCs stored at -80 C, the unsorted libraries were generated. This CDR3 spans 14 amino acids. With V trimmed by 6 bases and J by 0 bases, 5 bases remained unmatched. Germline V gives CDR1 DFQATT, CDR2 SNEGSKA (reference sequence). The data are from a study of neurological immune-mediated disorders. A single record per CDR3 protein comes from TCRdb applying MiXCR to the 5' RACE reads. Of 45,000 to 55,000 distinct CDR3 sequences in the sample, 3% to 4% were seen once. The chain employs TRBV20-1 and TRBJ2-4, with TRBD1 matching over 7 bases. This sequence was found in a man in his forties or fifties with multiple sclerosis. The sequencing input was PBMCs. The CDR3, as DNA: TGCAGTGCGCATCAGGGGGAAGCCAAAAACATTCAGTACTTC. It translates to CSAHQGEAKNIQYF.